This T cell receptor (beta chain) was sequenced in a study of T cells in women clearing cervical HPV infection. Study-level information: Women with histologically confirmed HPV16-related CIN3 or worse, 2 with invasive cancer, served as cases. Only a few women had HLA typing results available.

Profiled with immunoSEQ multiplex PCR; TCRdb holds only in-frame clones, not every one. The table counts approximately 44,000 clones; 1% to 1.5% lies in the top ten. As to this clone: The read is 3 residues too short to cover the CDR3 end, so that end is filled in from the germline J gene.

Prevalent HPV16 infections were excluded; only incident single HPV16 infections included. The V and J ends lost 0 bases and 9 bases, in that order; junction bases with no gene match: 9. Germline values: CDR1 DFQATT, CDR2 SNEGSKA (reference sequence). The CDR3 has 15 amino acids. This TCR came from a woman between 18 and 69 years old with a cervical HPV16 infection that either progressed to CIN3+ or cleared (not recorded which). The V call is TRBV20-1, the J call TRBJ2-1; 9 nucleotides align to TRBD1. The source material was blood buffy coat. This CDR3 is CSARDWGQGFGEQFF. Incomplete CDR3 DNA: TGCAGTGCTAGAGATTGGGGACAGGGTTTCGGTGAG.